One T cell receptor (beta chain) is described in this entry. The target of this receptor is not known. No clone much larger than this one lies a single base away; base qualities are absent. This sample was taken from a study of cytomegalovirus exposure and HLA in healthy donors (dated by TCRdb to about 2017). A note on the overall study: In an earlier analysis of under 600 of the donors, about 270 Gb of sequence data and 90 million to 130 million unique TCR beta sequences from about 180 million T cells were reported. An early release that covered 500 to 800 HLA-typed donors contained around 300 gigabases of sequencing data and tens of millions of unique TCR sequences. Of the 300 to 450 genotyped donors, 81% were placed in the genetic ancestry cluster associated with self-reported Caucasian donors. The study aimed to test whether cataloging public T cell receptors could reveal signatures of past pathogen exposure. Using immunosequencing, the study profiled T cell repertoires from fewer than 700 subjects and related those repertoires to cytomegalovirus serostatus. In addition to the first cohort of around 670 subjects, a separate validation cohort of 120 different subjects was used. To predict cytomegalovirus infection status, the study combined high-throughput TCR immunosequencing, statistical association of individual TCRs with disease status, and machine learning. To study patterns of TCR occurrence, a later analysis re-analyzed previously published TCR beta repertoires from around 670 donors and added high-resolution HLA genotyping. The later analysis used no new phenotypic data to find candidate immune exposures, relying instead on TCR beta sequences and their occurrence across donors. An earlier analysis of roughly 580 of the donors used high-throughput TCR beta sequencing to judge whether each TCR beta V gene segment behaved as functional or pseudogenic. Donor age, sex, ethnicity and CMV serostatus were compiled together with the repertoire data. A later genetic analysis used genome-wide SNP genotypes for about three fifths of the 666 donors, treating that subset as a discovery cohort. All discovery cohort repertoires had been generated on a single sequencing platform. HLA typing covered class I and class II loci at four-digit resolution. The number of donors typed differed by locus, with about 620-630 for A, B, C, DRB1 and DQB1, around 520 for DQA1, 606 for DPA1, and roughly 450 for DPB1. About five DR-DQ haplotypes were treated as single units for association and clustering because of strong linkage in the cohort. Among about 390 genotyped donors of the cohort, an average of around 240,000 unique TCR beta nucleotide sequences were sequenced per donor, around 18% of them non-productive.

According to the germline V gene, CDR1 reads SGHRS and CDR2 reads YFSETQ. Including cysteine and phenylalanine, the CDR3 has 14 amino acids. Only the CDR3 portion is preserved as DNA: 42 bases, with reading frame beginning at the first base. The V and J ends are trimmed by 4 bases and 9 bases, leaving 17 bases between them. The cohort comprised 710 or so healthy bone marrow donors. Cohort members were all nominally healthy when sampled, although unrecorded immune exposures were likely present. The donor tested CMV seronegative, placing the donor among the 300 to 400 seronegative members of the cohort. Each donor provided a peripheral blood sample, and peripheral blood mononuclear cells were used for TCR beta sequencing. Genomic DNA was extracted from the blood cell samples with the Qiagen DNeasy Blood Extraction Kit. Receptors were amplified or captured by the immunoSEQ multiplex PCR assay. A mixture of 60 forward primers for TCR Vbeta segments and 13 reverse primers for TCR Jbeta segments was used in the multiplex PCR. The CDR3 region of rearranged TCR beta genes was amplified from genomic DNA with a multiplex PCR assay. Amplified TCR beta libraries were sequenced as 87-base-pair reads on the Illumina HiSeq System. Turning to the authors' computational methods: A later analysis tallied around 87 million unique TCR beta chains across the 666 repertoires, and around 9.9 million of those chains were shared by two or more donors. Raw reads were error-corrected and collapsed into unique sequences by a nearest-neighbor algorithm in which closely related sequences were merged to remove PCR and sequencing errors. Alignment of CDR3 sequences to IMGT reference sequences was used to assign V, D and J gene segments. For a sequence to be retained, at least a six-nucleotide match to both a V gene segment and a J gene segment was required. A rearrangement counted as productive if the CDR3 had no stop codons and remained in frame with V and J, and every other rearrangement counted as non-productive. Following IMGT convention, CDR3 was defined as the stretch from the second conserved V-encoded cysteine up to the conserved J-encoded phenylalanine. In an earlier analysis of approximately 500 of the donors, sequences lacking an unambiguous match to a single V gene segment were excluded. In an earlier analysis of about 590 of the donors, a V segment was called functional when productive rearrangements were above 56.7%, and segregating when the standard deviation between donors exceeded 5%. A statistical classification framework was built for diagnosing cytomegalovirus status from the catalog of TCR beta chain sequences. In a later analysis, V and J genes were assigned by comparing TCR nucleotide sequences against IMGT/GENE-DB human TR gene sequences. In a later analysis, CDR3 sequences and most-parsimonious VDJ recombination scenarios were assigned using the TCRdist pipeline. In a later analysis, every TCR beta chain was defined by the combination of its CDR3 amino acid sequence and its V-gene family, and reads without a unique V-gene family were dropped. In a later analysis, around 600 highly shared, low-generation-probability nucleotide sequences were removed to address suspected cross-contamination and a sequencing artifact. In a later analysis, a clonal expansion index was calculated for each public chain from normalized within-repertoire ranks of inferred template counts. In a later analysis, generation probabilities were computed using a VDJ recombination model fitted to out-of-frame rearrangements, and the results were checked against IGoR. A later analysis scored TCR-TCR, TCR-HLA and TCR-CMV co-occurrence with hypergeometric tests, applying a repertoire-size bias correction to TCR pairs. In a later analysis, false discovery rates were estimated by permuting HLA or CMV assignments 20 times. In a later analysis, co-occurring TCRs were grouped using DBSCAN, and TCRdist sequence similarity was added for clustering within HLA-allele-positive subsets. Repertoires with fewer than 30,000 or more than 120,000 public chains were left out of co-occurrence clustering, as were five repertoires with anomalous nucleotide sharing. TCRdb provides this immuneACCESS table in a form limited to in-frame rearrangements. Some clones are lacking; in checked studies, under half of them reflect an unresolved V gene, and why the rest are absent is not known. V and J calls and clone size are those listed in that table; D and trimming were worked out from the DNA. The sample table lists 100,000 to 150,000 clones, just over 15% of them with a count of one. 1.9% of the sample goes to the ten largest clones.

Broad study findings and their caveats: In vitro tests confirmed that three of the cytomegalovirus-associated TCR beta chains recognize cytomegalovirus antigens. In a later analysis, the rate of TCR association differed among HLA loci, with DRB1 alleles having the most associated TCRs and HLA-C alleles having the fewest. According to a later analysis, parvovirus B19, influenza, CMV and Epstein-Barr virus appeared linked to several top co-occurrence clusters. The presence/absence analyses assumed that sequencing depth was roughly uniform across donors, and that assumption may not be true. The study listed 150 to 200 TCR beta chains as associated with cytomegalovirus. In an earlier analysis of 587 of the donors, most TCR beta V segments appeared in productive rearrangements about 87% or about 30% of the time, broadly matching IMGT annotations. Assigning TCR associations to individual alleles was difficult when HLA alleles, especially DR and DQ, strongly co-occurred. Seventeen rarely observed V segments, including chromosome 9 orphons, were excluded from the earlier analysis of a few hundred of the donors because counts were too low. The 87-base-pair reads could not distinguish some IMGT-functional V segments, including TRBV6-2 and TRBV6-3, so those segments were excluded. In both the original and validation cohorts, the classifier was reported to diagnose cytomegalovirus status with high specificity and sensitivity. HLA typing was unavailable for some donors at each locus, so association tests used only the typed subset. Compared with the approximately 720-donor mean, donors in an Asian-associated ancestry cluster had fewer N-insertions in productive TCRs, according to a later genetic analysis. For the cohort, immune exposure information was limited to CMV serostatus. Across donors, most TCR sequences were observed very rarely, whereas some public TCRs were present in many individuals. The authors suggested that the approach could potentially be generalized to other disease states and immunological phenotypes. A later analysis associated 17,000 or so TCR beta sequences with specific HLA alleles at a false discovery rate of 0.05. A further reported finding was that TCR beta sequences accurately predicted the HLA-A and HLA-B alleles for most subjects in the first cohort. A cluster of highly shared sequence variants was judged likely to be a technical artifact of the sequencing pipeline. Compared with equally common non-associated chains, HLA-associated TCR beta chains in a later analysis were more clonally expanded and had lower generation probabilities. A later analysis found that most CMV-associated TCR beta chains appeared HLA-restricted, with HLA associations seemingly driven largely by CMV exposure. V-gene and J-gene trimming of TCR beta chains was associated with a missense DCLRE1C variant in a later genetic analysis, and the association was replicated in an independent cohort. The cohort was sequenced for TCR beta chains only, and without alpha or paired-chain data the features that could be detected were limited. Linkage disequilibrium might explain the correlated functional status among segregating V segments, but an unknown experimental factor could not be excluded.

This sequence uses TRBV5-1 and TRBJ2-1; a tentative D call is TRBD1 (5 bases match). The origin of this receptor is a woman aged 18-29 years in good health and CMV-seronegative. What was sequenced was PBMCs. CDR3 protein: CASSKIDSHGEQFF. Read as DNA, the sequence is TGCGCCAGCAGCAAGATCGACAGTCACGGTGAGCAGTTCTTC. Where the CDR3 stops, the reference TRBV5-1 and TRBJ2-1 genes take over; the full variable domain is KAGVTQTPRYLIKTRGQQVTLSCSPISGHRSVSWYQQTPGQGLQFLFEYFSETQRNKGNFPGRFSGRQFSNSRSEMNVSTLELGDSALYLCASSKIDSHGEQFFGPGTRLTVL.